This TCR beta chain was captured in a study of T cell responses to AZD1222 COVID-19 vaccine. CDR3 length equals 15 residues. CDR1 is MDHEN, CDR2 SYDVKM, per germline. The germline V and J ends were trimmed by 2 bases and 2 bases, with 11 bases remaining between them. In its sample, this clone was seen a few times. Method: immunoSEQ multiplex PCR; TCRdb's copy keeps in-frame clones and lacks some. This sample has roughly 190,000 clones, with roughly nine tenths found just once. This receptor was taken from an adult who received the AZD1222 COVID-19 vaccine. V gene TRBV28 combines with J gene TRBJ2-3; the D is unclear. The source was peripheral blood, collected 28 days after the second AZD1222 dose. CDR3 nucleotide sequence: TGTGCCAGCAGTTTACCGTCGGAGCTCACAGATACGCAGTATTTT. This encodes CASSLPSELTDTQYF.